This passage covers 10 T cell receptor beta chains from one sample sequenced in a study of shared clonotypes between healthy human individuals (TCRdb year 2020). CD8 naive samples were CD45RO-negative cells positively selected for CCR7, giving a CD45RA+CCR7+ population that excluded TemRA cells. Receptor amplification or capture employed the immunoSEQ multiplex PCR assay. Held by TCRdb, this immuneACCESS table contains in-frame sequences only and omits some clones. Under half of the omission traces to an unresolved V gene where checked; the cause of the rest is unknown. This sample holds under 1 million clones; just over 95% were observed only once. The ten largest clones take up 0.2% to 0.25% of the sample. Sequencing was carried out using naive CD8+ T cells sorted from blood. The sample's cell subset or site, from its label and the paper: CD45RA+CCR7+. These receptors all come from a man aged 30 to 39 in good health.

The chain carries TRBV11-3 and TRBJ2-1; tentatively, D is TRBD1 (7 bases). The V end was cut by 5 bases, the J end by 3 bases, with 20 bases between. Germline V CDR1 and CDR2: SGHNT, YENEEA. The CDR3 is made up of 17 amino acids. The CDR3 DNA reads TGTGCCAGCAGCGATCATCAGGGGGGTGGGAGCTACAATGAGCAGTTCTTC. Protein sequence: CASSDHQGGGSYNEQFF.

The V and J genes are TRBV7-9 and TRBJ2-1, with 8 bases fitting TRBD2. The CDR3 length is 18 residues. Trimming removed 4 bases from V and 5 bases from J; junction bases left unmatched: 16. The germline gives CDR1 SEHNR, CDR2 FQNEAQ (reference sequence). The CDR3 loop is CASSWEAGVGSDDNEQFF. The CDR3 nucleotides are TGTGCCAGCAGCTGGGAAGCGGGAGTTGGGTCCGACGACAATGAGCAGTTCTTC. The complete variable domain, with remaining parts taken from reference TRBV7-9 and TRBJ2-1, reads DTGVSQNPRHKITKRGQNVTFRCDPISEHNRLYWYRQTLGQGPEFLTYFQNEAQLEKSRLLSDRFSAERPKGSFSTLEIQRTEQGDSAMYLCASSWEAGVGSDDNEQFFGPGTRLTVL.

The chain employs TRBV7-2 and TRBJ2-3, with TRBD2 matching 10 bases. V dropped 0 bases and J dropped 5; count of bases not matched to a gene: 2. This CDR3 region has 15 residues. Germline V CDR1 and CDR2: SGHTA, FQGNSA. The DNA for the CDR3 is TGTGCCAGCAGCTTAGCTATAGCGGGAGGAGATACGCAGTATTTT. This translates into CASSLAIAGGDTQYF.

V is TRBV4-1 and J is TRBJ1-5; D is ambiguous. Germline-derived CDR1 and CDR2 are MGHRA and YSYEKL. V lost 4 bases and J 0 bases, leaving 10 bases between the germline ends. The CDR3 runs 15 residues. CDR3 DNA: TGCGCCAGCAGCCCTACCAGCCATAGCAATCAGCCCCAGCATTTT. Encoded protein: CASSPTSHSNQPQHF.

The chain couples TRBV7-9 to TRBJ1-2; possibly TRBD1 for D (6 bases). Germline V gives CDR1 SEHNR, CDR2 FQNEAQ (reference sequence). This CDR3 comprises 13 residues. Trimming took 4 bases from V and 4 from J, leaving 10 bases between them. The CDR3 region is CASSSDRAYGYTF. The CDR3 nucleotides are TGTGCCAGCAGCTCGGACAGAGCCTATGGCTACACCTTC.

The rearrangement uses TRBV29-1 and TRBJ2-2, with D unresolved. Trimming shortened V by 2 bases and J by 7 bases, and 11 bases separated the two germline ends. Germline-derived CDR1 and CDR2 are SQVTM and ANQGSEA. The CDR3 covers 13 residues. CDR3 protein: CSVELVDGGELFF. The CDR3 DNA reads TGCAGCGTTGAATTGGTTGACGGCGGGGAGCTGTTTTTT.

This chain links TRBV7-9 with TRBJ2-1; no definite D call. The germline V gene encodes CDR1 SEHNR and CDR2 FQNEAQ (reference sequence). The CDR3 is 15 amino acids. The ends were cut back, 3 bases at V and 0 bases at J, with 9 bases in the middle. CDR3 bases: TGTGCCAGCAGCTTTACCGACTCCTCCTACAATGAGCAGTTCTTC. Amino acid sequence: CASSFTDSSYNEQFF.

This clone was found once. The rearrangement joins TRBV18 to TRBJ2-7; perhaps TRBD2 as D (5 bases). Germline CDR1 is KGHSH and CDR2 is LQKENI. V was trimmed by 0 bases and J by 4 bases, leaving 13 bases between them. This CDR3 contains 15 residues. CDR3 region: CASSPPTAGMYEQYF. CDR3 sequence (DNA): TGTGCCAGCTCACCACCTACTGCCGGGATGTACGAGCAGTACTTC.

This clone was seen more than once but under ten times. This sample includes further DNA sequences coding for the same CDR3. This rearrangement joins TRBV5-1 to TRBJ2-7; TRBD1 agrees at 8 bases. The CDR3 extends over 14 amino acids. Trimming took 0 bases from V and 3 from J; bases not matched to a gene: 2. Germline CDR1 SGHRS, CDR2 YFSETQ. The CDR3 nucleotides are TGCGCCAGCAGCTTGGGACAGGGGTTCTACGAGCAGTACTTC. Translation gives CASSLGQGFYEQYF.

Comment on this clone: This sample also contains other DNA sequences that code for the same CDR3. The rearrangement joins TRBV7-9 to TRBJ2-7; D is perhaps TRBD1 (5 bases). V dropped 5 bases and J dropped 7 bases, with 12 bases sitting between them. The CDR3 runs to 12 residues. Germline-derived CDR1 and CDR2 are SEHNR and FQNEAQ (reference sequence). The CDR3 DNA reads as TGTGCCAGCAGCCTAGGGGTGGGAGAGCAGTACTTC. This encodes CASSLGVGEQYF.